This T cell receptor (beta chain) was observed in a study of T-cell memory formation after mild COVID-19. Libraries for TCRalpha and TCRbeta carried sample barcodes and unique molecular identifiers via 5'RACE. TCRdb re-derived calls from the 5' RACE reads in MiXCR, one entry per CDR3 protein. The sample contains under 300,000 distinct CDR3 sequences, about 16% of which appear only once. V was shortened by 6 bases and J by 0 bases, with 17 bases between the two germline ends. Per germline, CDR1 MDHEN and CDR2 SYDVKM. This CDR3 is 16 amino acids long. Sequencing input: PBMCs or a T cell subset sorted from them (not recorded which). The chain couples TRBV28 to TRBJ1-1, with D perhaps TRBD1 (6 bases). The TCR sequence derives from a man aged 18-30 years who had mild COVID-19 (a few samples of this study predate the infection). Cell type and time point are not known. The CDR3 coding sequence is TGTGCCAGCAGCGATCCCCTAGGACAGCTGAACACTGAAGCTTTCTTT. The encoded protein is CASSDPLGQLNTEAFF. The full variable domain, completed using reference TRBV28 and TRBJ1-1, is DVKVTQSSRYLVKRTGEKVFLECVQDMDHENMFWYRQDPGLGLRLIYFSYDVKMKEKGDIPEGYSVSREKKERFSLILESASTNQTSMYLCASSDPLGQLNTEAFFGQGTRLTVV.